Described below is a single T cell receptor (beta chain) sequence and its context. These data belong to a study of blood T cell repertoires in COVID-19. Study summary: Acute and convalescent COVID-19 specimens originated in the United States, Italy and Spain. Sources were T cells, B-cell-depleted T cells, or PBMCs; the material itself was cDNA or gDNA.

Germline CDR1 reads SGHNT; CDR2 reads YYREEE (reference sequence). This CDR3 is built from 13 residues. Between the trimmed V and J ends, which lost 7 bases and 6 bases, there was a span of 17 bases. Study processing details: Nucleated cell number was recorded as an estimate derived from reference gene primer amplification. Clones were sequenced by immunoSEQ multiplex PCR, and TCRdb holds only the in-frame ones, with some missing. The V and J calls and clone size were taken over from that table, and D and trimming were inferred from the DNA. The table shows around 400,000 clones, with 80% to 90% occurring only once.

This clonotype was obtained from a man aged 40-50 years with acute or convalescent COVID-19. The chain has TRBV5-4 and TRBJ2-7, with D possibly TRBD2 on 5 matching bases. The sequenced material came from peripheral blood. CDR3 sequence reads: CASSAWEYGEQYF. DNA for the CDR3: TGTGCCAGCTCGGCCTGGGAGTACGGCGAGCAGTACTTC.